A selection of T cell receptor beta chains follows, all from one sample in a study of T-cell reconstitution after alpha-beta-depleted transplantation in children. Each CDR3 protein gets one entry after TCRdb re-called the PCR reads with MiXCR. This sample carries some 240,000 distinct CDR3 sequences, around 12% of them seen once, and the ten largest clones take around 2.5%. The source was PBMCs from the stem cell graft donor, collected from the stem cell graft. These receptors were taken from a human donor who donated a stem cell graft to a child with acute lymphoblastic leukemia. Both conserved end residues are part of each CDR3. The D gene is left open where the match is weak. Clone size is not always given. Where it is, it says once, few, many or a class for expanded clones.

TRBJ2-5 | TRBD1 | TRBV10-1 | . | CASSRDRGPQETQYF | TGCGCCAGCAGTCGAGACAGGGGGCCCCAAGAGACCCAGTACTTC
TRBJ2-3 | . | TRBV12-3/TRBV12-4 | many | CASRLGGPDTQYF | TGTGCCAGCAGATTAGGGGGACCAGATACGCAGTATTTT
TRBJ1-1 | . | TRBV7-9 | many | CASSPVGRTEAFF | TGTGCCAGCAGCCCAGTGGGTAGGACTGAAGCTTTCTTT
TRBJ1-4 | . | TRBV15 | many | CATSDSGPNEKLFF | TGTGCCACCAGCGACAGTGGACCTAATGAAAAACTGTTTTTT
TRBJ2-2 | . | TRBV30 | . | CAWSAGHGNTGELFF | TGTGCCTGGAGCGCCGGACACGGGAACACCGGGGAGCTGTTTTTT
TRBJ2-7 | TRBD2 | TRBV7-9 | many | CASSQAGLKIYEQYF | TGTGCCAGCAGCCAAGCGGGGCTCAAAATCTACGAGCAGTACTTC
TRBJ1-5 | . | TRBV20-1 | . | CSARDLIVKSQHF | TGCAGTGCTAGAGATCTAATTGTCAAATCTCAGCATTTT
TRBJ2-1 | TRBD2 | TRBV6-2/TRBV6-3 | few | CASREREAYNEQFF | TGTGCCAGCAGGGAGCGGGAGGCCTACAATGAGCAGTTCTTC
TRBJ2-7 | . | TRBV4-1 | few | CASSQDTAYEQYF | TGCGCCAGCAGCCAAGACACAGCCTACGAGCAGTACTTC
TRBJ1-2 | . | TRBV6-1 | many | CASIEGDYGYTF | TGTGCCAGCATTGAGGGGGACTATGGCTACACCTTC
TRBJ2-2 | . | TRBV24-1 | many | CATSAPAGNTGELFF | TGTGCCACCAGTGCTCCGGCAGGGAACACCGGGGAGCTGTTTTTT
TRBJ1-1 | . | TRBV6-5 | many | CASSSLPLTDMAWNTEAFF | TGTGCCAGCAGTTCCCTACCGTTGACAGATATGGCTTGGAACACTGAAGCTTTCTTT
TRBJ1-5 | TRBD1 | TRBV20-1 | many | CSARGDRPIANQPQHF | TGCAGTGCTAGGGGGGACAGGCCCATAGCAAATCAGCCCCAGCATTTT
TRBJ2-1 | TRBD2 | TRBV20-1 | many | CSASTSQSYNEQFF | TGCAGTGCTTCGACTAGCCAGTCCTACAATGAGCAGTTCTTC
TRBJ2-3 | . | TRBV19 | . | CASRSDRKRYF | TGTGCCAGTAGATCAGACAGAAAACGGTATTTT
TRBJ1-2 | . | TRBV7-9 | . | CASSEQRLNYGYTF | TGTGCCAGCAGCGAACAGCGGCTTAACTATGGCTACACCTTC
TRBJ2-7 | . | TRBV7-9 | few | CASGRHYEQYF | TGTGCCAGCGGGCGTCACTACGAGCAGTACTTC
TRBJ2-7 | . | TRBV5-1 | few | CASSLEEGPTYEQYF | TGCGCCAGCAGCTTGGAGGAGGGGCCAACCTACGAGCAGTACTTC
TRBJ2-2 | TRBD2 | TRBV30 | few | CAWSRRTRDTGELFF | TGTGCCTGGAGTCGTAGGACTAGAGACACCGGGGAGCTGTTTTTT
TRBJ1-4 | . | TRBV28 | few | CASSLGRGDEKLFF | TGTGCCAGCAGTTTGGGCAGGGGCGATGAAAAACTGTTTTTT
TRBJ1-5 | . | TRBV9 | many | CASSYDKNQPQHF | TGTGCCAGCAGCTACGACAAAAATCAGCCCCAGCATTTT
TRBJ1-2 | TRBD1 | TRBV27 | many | CASGQGWLPYTF | TGTGCCAGCGGACAGGGTTGGCTACCCTACACCTTC
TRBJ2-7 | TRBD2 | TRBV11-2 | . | CASSPGGIAGGRTYEQYF | TGTGCCAGCAGCCCAGGAGGTATAGCGGGAGGGCGGACCTACGAGCAGTACTTC
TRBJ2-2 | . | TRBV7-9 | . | CASSHEVGRTGELFF | TGTGCCAGCAGTCACGAAGTAGGCCGCACCGGGGAGCTGTTTTTT
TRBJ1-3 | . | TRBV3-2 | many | CASSLSELRETSGNTIYF | TGTGCCAGCAGCCTTTCGGAGCTGAGGGAAACATCTGGAAACACCATATATTTT
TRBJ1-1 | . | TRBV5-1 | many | CASTEDGRAFF | TGCGCCAGCACCGAGGACGGAAGGGCTTTCTTT
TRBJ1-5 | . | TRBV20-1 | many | CSATKNRVASQPQHF | TGCAGTGCTACTAAAAACAGGGTCGCCAGTCAGCCCCAGCATTTT
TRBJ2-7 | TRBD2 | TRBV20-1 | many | CSAYRTSGGTYEQYF | TGCAGTGCTTATCGTACTAGCGGGGGGACCTACGAGCAGTACTTC
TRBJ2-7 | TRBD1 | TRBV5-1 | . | CASSSGDRGLDEQYF | TGCGCCAGCAGCTCGGGCGACAGGGGATTAGACGAGCAGTACTTC